Listed below are T cell receptor beta chains from one sample, sequenced in a study of T cell changes during pregnancy in multiple sclerosis. Assay used: immunoSEQ multiplex PCR; TCRdb lists only in-frame clones, some missing. This sample yields 40,000 to 60,000 clones, of which 80% to 95% are seen a single time; around 0.9% belongs to the top ten. The sequenced sample was peripheral blood, obtained after pregnancy. The receptor set was obtained from a female donor with multiple sclerosis, enrolled in a pregnancy study. Each CDR3 is given with its conserved first and last residue. A D gene is named only where the DNA matches it firmly. Rows give clone size only sometimes, using once, few, many, or a class for an expanded clone.

TRBJ2-3 TRBV5-1 TRBD1 - TGCGCCAGCAGCTTGGCCGGTTGGGGACAGGGGTCTGACACGCAGTATTTT CASSLAGWGQGSDTQYF
TRBJ2-7 TRBV7-2 - - TGTGCCAGCACCTCCGGGGGTGGTTCCTACGAGCAGTACTTC CASTSGGGSYEQYF
TRBJ2-3 TRBV5-6 - - TGTGCCAGCAGCCCTTGGGGCCCAGATACGCAGTATTTT CASSPWGPDTQYF
TRBJ2-3 TRBV4-2 TRBD2 - TGTGCCAGCAGCCAGGATAGGGGACTAGCGGGGATTGGAACTAGCACAGATACGCAGTATTTT CASSQDRGLAGIGTSTDTQYF
TRBJ1-3 TRBV6-1 - once TGTGCCAGCAGTGAAAAGGGGAACACCATATATTTT CASSEKGNTIYF
TRBJ1-5 TRBV19 - - TGTGCCAGTAAATACAATCCTAGCAATCAGCCCCAGCATTTT CASKYNPSNQPQHF
TRBJ1-6 TRBV18 - once TGTGCCACTCCAGGGTGTTCACCCCTCCACTTT CATPGCSPLHF
TRBJ1-6 TRBV12-5 TRBD1 once TGTGCTAGTGGTTTGAGGACAGGGGGCCTTAATTCACCCCTCCACTTT CASGLRTGGLNSPLHF
TRBJ2-3 TRBV9 - - TGTGCCAGCAGCGCCCCTTTGGCTAGCACAGATACGCAGTATTTT CASSAPLASTDTQYF
TRBJ1-2 TRBV18 TRBD1 - TGTGCCAGCTCACCATTGGGACAGGGCCTCTCCCCGCCTAACTATGGCTACACCTTC CASSPLGQGLSPPNYGYTF
TRBJ1-1 TRBV6-5 TRBD1 - TGTGCCAGCAGTTCCGACGACAGGGCGACCACTGAAGCTTTCTTT CASSSDDRATTEAFF
TRBJ2-2 TRBV2 - - TGTGCCAGCCTTCAAAGGGGGACCGCGATTGATGGGGAGCTGTTTTTT CASLQRGTAIDGELFF
TRBJ1-2 TRBV18 TRBD1 once TGTGCCAGCTCACCGACAGGGGGCGATGGCTACACCTTC CASSPTGGDGYTF
TRBJ1-1 TRBV7-8 - once TGTGCCAGCAGCTTACAACAGAGTAACACTGAAGCTTTCTTT CASSLQQSNTEAFF
TRBJ2-1 TRBV27 TRBD1 - TGTGCCAGCAGTTTAGTTGGGACAGGGTTTGTCAATGAGCAGTTCTTC CASSLVGTGFVNEQFF
TRBJ1-6 TRBV6-5 TRBD1 - TGTGCCAGCAGTTATTTGTCGACAGGGGATTCACCCCTCCACTTT CASSYLSTGDSPLHF
TRBJ1-2 TRBV4-1 - - TGCGCCAGCAGCCAGGAGACAGGTCTTTCCAACTATGGCTACACCTTC CASSQETGLSNYGYTF
TRBJ1-1 TRBV4-2 - - TGTGCCAGCAGCCAACCCACTGGGGGGATTGTCGGCACTGAAGCTTTCTTT CASSQPTGGIVGTEAFF
TRBJ1-6 TRBV27 - - TGTGCCAGCAGTTCGACCCTAGACAGGCTTCTAGTTTCCTATAATTCACCCCTCCACTTT CASSSTLDRLLVSYNSPLHF
TRBJ2-3 TRBV6-5 TRBD2 once TGTGCCAGCAGTTTGGTGGGGGGGTCCTTTGGTACGCAGTATTTT CASSLVGGSFGTQYF